This T cell receptor beta chain was sequenced in a study of cytomegalovirus exposure and HLA in healthy donors. General study results and limits: Previous analysis showed most TCR beta V segments were productive about 87% or about 30% of the time. About 180 TCR beta chains were listed as cytomegalovirus-associated. Reportedly, a later analysis found an Asian-associated ancestry cluster had fewer N-insertions than the approximately 700-donor mean.

Points on this clone: The antigen remains unidentified.

Use of 60 Vbeta and 13 Jbeta primers characterized the PCR. Only in-frame clones appear in the TCRdb table, and some are missing; sequencing was by immunoSEQ multiplex PCR. Found here are 130,000 or so clones, roughly 82% of them singletons; the top ten hold about 5.8%. The germline V and J ends were trimmed by 3 bases and 2 bases, with 8 bases remaining between them. Per germline, CDR1 SQVTM and CDR2 ANQGSEA. This CDR3 comprises 14 residues. V is TRBV29-1 and J is TRBJ2-6; TRBD2 might be the D (6 bases). The receptor was derived from a man between 18 and 29 years old in good health and CMV-seropositive. Sequenced: PBMCs. Here the CDR3 DNA reads TGCAGCGTTGACGGGGGTACTGGGGCCAACGTCCTGACTTTC. Residues: CSVDGGTGANVLTF. The whole variable domain, remainder taken from reference TRBV29-1 and TRBJ2-6, is SAVISQKPSRDICQRGTSLTIQCQVDSQVTMMFWYRQQPGQSLTLIATANQGSEATYESGFVIDKFPISRPNLTFSTLTVSNMSPEDSSIYLCSVDGGTGANVLTFGAGSRLTVL.